The 24 T cell receptor beta chains below were found in one sample sequenced in a study of CD8 T cells in ankylosing spondylitis. MiXCR, run by TCRdb on the 5' RACE reads, gives a single entry per CDR3 protein. The sample consists of just over 300,000 distinct CDR3 sequences, 20% to 25% of them appearing once. The source material was blood, either unsorted or a sorted T cell fraction (not recorded which). The receptors derive from a female donor with ankylosing spondylitis or in good health (not recorded which).

This clonotype was detected only once. One base away lies a much larger clone, so this may be a sequencing read error. This chain connects TRBV9 to TRBJ2-3; D gene ambiguous. CDR1 and CDR2 from the germline V gene are SGDLS and YYNGEE. V lost 0 bases and J lost 2, with 4 bases in between. The CDR3 runs 13 residues. In nucleotides, the CDR3 is TGTGCCAGCAGCGTAGGGGTCACAGATACGCAGTATTTT. The encoded protein is CASSVGVTDTQYF.

This clonotype came up a few times. The chain couples TRBV20-1 to TRBJ1-3, with D perhaps matching TRBD1 (6 bases). This CDR3 has 12 residues. Trimming pared 6 bases from V and 4 bases from J, leaving 10 bases between. Germline V CDR1 and CDR2: DFQATT, SNEGSKA (reference sequence). This CDR3 is CSAGAAGNTIYF. CDR3 DNA sequence: TGCAGTGCGGGGGCGGCGGGAAACACCATATATTTT.

The CDR3: CSARDPGKRNEQFF. Written as DNA, the CDR3 is TGCAGTGCTAGAGACCCAGGGAAGAGAAATGAGCAGTTCTTC. The rearrangement joins TRBV20-1 to TRBJ2-1, with a tentative D call TRBD1 (5 bases). CDR1 is DFQATT, CDR2 SNEGSKA, per germline (reference sequence). V gave up 0 bases and J gave up 7 bases, with 13 bases separating them. CDR3 length: 14 residues.

This clonotype was found many times. V is TRBV5-1 and J is TRBJ1-2, with 7 bases lining up with TRBD1. This CDR3 has 13 amino acids. V gave up 2 bases and J gave up 12 bases; unmatched junction bases: 10. CDR1 is SGHRS, CDR2 YFSETQ, per germline. CDR3 bases: TGCGCCAGCAGCTTTTTAGGGGGCGCTGAGGACACCTTC. Its translation is CASSFLGGAEDTF.

A word on this clonotype: One end of the junction varies from germline; a read error may be responsible. This rearrangement joins TRBV25-1 to TRBJ2-5; possible D gene TRBD1, 6 bases. CDR3 length: 14 amino acids. Germline lookup yields CDR1 MGHDK and CDR2 SYGVNS. The CDR3: CASSERTAKETKYF. The CDR3 nucleotides read TGTGCCAGCAGTGAAAGGACAGCAAAAGAGACCAAGTACTTC.

This chain connects TRBV25-1 to TRBJ2-5, with D possibly matching TRBD1 (5 bases). V lost 6 bases, J lost 4 bases, and 12 bases lay in between. This CDR3 has 13 amino acids. CDR1 is MGHDK and CDR2 is SYGVNS in the germline V gene. This CDR3 reads CASRKAGPETQYF. The CDR3 DNA reads as TGTGCCAGCAGAAAAGCAGGGCCAGAGACCCAGTACTTC.

This clonotype was picked up a small number of times. The chain combines TRBV20-1 with TRBJ2-7; no definite D call. The germline V and J ends were trimmed by 5 bases and 4 bases, with 15 bases remaining between them. This CDR3 has 13 residues. Per the germline V gene, CDR1 is DFQATT and CDR2 is SNEGSKA (reference sequence). The CDR3 reads CSAPNRAPYEQYF. In DNA form, the CDR3 reads TGCAGTGCTCCGAACCGGGCCCCATACGAGCAGTACTTC.

This clonotype was picked up one time. This rearrangement joins TRBV20-1 to TRBJ1-1, with D hard to call. The germline V gene has CDR1 DFQATT and CDR2 SNEGSKA (reference sequence). Trimming left V 0 bases short and J 0 bases short, with 11 bases between. The CDR3 covers 15 residues. The CDR3 reads CSARDRARMNTEAFF. The CDR3 region has the DNA TGCAGTGCTAGAGACCGTGCCCGGATGAACACTGAAGCTTTCTTT.

This clonotype was seen more than once but under ten times. V is TRBV12-3 or TRBV12-4 and J is TRBJ2-3, with TRBD1 matching over 8 bases. Unmatched junction bases numbered 5, after V lost 6 bases and J lost 3 bases. The CDR3 has 14 residues. CDR3 DNA sequence: TGTGCCAGCAGAGACAGGGGTGAAACAGATACGCAGTATTTT. Translation: CASRDRGETDTQYF.

This clonotype occurred a few times. A read error may be the cause here, since a much bigger clone is one base away. This chain links TRBV12-3 or TRBV12-4 with TRBJ1-3, with unresolved D. The CDR3 sequence is 13 residues long. The V and J ends lost 2 bases and 0 bases respectively, with 2 bases between them. The CDR3 loop is CASSLSSGNTIYF. As DNA, the CDR3 is TGTGCCAGCAGTTTAAGCTCTGGAAACACCATATATTTT.

V is TRBV12-3 or TRBV12-4 and J is TRBJ2-3; tentative D call: TRBD1 (6 bases). Trimming took off 5 bases at V and 6 bases at J, with 12 bases between the two ends. The CDR3 is 13 residues long. In DNA, the CDR3 is TGTGCCAGCAGTCCCGCAGGGGTCGATACGCAGTATTTT. Protein: CASSPAGVDTQYF.

At least ten counts were recorded for this clonotype. The V gene is TRBV10-3, the J gene TRBJ2-7; tentatively, D is TRBD2 (6 bases). V lost 10 bases and J lost 0, with 13 bases in between. Germline CDR1 ENHRY, CDR2 SYGVKD. CDR3 length: 13 amino acids. CDR3 in DNA: TGTGCCAGCGCTGGACTACTCTCCTACGAGCAGTACTTC. It is translated as CASAGLLSYEQYF.

The chain is built from TRBV20-1 and TRBJ2-3; 8 nucleotides line up with TRBD2. This CDR3 region has 12 residues. Losses at the gene ends were 7 bases for V and 6 bases for J; bases not matched to a gene: 6. From germline, CDR1 is DFQATT and CDR2 SNEGSKA (reference sequence). The CDR3 region is CSGVSGADTQYF. The CDR3 nucleotides read TGCAGTGGGGTTAGCGGGGCGGATACGCAGTATTTT.

This clonotype showed up just a few times. The chain carries TRBV20-1 and TRBJ2-1; D remains ambiguous. V lost 3 bases, J lost 0 bases, and 15 bases lay in between. Germline-derived CDR1 and CDR2 are DFQATT and SNEGSKA (reference sequence). The CDR3 totals 16 residues. CDR3 coding DNA: TGCAGTGCTAGCGTCGGTCGGTTAAACTCCTACAATGAGCAGTTCTTC. Amino acids: CSASVGRLNSYNEQFF.

The chain uses TRBV7-9 and TRBJ2-1, with 10 bases identical to TRBD2. The J segment lost 8 bases and the V segment lost 0 bases, leaving 7 bases of the junction unmatched. This CDR3 has 16 residues. Germline CDR1 reads SEHNR; CDR2 reads FQNEAQ (reference sequence). The CDR3 region has the DNA TGTGCCAGCAGCTTAGCGCTGCTAGCGGGAGAGGATGAGCAGTTCTTC. It specifies CASSLALLAGEDEQFF.

This clonotype has just a few counts. The chain uses TRBV7-2 and TRBJ1-1, with D possibly being TRBD1 (5 bases). The CDR3 sequence is 16 residues long. Germline assignment: CDR1 SGHTA and CDR2 FQGNSA. Trimming left V 2 bases short and J 4 bases short, with 17 bases between. This CDR3 reads CASSLRSNRQFTEAFF. Written as DNA, the CDR3 is TGTGCCAGCAGCTTAAGGTCAAACCGACAGTTCACTGAAGCTTTCTTT.

The J gene is TRBJ1-6, the V gene TRBV3-1; D unclear. Germline-derived CDR1 and CDR2 are LGHDT and YNNKEL (reference sequence). This CDR3 region has 13 residues. The V and J ends lost 4 bases and 10 bases respectively, with 11 bases between them. The CDR3 spells CASSPGRGSPLHF. CDR3 sequence (DNA): TGTGCCAGCAGCCCCGGGCGGGGATCACCCCTCCACTTT.

This clonotype appeared a few times. The V and J genes are TRBV10-3 and TRBJ2-1; the D is unclear. The CDR3 is made up of 12 amino acids. Between the trimmed V and J ends, which lost 0 bases and 9 bases, there was a span of 6 bases. CDR1 is ENHRY, CDR2 SYGVKD, per germline. For the CDR3, the DNA is TGTGCCATCAGTGAGTCGAAGTCTGAGCAGTTCTTC. This encodes CAISESKSEQFF.

The chain couples TRBV20-1 to TRBJ2-1; TRBD1 matches 7 bases. The ends lost 5 bases at V and 6 bases at J; junction bases unmatched: 10. Germline V gives CDR1 DFQATT, CDR2 SNEGSKA (reference sequence). The CDR3 runs 14 residues. For the CDR3, the DNA is TGCAGTGCTTATGACAGGGTGGTCCCCAATGAGCAGTTCTTC. Protein: CSAYDRVVPNEQFF.

This clonotype appeared a few times. The chain couples TRBV24-1 to TRBJ2-1; 8 bases align to TRBD2. Losses at the gene ends were 4 bases for V and 0 bases for J; bases not matched to a gene: 4. The CDR3 has 16 amino acids. The germline gives CDR1 KGHDR, CDR2 SFDVKD. CDR3 DNA sequence: TGTGCCACCAGTGAGGAGCGGGGGTTCTCCTACAATGAGCAGTTCTTC. Translation: CATSEERGFSYNEQFF.

This clonotype was detected only once. CDR3 DNA: TGTGCCACCAGTCATGGCGCCGGGGACGGGGCTAGCAATCAGCCCCAGCATTTT. This sequence encodes CATSHGAGDGASNQPQHF. The chain employs TRBV24-1 and TRBJ1-5, with D possibly matching TRBD1 (5 bases). V shed 6 bases and J shed 0 bases, with 20 bases lying between them. Germline V gene sequence: CDR1 KGHDR, CDR2 SFDVKD. This CDR3 has 18 amino acids.

This clonotype appeared a few times. This chain connects TRBV7-2 to TRBJ2-3; D is unresolved. The CDR3 runs to 13 residues. The V end lost 3 bases, the J end lost 5 bases, and 9 bases lay between the germline ends. From germline, CDR1 is SGHTA and CDR2 FQGNSA. CDR3 protein: CASSFRREDTQYF. CDR3 coding DNA: TGTGCCAGCAGCTTTAGGCGTGAAGATACGCAGTATTTT. The whole variable domain, filled in from reference TRBV7-2 and TRBJ2-3, reads GAGVSQSPSNKVTEKGKDVELRCDPISGHTALYWYRQSLGQGLEFLIYFQGNSAPDKSGLPSDRFSAERTGGSVSTLTIQRTQQEDSAVYLCASSFRREDTQYFGPGTRLTVL.

The gene calls are TRBV6-1 and TRBJ1-5; possibly TRBD1 for D (5 bases). Germline values: CDR1 MNHNS, CDR2 SASEGT. The CDR3 is 15 amino acids. V was clipped by 7 bases and J by 1 base, with 14 bases between them. The CDR3: CASNRIRDSNQPQHF. For the CDR3, the DNA is TGTGCCAGCAACCGAATCAGGGACAGCAATCAGCCCCAGCATTTT.

This rearrangement joins TRBV9 to TRBJ2-1; D possibly matches TRBD1 or TRBD2 (5 bases each). The length of the CDR3 is 14 residues. V was pared by 3 bases and J by 7 bases, with 14 bases between. From germline, CDR1 is SGDLS and CDR2 YYNGEE. CDR3 loop: CASSEGTWGNEQFF. The CDR3 DNA sequence: TGTGCCAGCAGCGAGGGGACCTGGGGGAATGAGCAGTTCTTC. Filled out from reference TRBV9 and TRBJ2-1, the complete variable domain reads DSGVTQTPKHLITATGQRVTLRCSPRSGDLSVYWYQQSLDQGLQFLIQYYNGEERAKGNILERFSAQQFPDLHSELNLSSLELGDSALYFCASSEGTWGNEQFFGPGTRLTVL.